This TCR beta chain was found in a study of cytotoxic CD8 clonotypes in ibrutinib-treated CLL. Study information: A median approximately 12 months of treatment, range 6 to 36, preceded the collection of response samples. Study conclusions and caveats: Baseline-level clonality went beyond age-matched healthy donors and moved in step with circulating CD8+ T-cell counts.

Points on this clone: Its specificity is unknown.

Roughly 1.9 micrograms of genomic DNA from cryopreserved PBMCs went into TCR beta libraries. Repertoires were generated with immunoSEQ multiplex PCR, while TCRdb's copy carries only in-frame clones and drops some. Of about 50,000 clones in the sample, approximately 82% were seen once. Looked up from germline, CDR1 is MNHEY and CDR2 is SMNVEV (reference sequence). Trimming took 4 bases from V and 2 from J, leaving 6 bases between them. This CDR3 has 14 residues. The origin of this receptor is a human donor with chronic lymphocytic leukemia. The sample in question was PBMCs, obtained after 24 months of ibrutinib treatment. The chain couples TRBV27 to TRBJ2-6; D is ambiguous. Here the CDR3 DNA reads TGTGCCAGCAGTTCCCAAACTGGGGCCAACGTCCTGACTTTC. Its translation: CASSSQTGANVLTF.